The sequence of this T cell receptor beta chain was determined in a study of T cells after yellow fever vaccination. CDR1 and CDR2 from the germline V gene are SGHTA and FQGNSA. This CDR3 has 16 residues. V lost 5 bases and J lost 8; bases outside the gene matches: 9. MiXCR was run by TCRdb on the 5' RACE reads, yielding one entry per CDR3 protein. Of over 100,000 distinct CDR3 sequences listed, 8.4% are singletons. This clonotype was found many times. The chain carries TRBV7-2 and TRBJ2-1; 13 bases are a match to TRBD2. Here the sequenced sample was CD8+ T cells sorted from PBMCs, taken 45 days after the yellow fever booster vaccination. This clonotype was sampled from a man younger than 40 who received the YFV17D yellow fever vaccine. The CDR3 DNA reads as TGTGCCAGCAGCCCACGACTAGCGGGAGGCGCGGATGAGCAGTTCTTC. As protein: CASSPRLAGGADEQFF.